The 20 T cell receptor beta chains below all came from one sample that was sequenced in a study of a mutant IDH1 vaccine in newly diagnosed glioma. Time point: baseline, week 1 (first vaccination visit). The treatment: pre-vaccination baseline after standard-of-care therapy. The table came from immunoSEQ multiplex PCR; TCRdb's copy has only in-frame clones and leaves some out. This table has 20,000 to 25,000 clones, approximately 90% appearing once. The starting material was PBMCs, obtained from a glioma patient treated with radiotherapy, temozolomide or both. The receptors here all came from a man younger than 40 with glioma.

The V call is TRBV5-1, the J call TRBJ2-7; 9 positions match TRBD1. The length of the CDR3 is 16 residues. Germline trimming cut 4 bases from V and 2 bases from J; bases unmatched to any gene: 10. Germline assignment: CDR1 SGHRS and CDR2 YFSETQ. The CDR3 nucleotides are TGCGCCAGCAGCCCGGCCCCGGGACAGGGTACCTACGAGCAGTACTTC. Protein: CASSPAPGQGTYEQYF.

This clone has only a few counts. This chain connects TRBV6-5 to TRBJ2-2; 7 bases are a match to TRBD1. The CDR3 runs 14 residues. Germline trimming cut 6 bases from V and 5 bases from J; bases unmatched to any gene: 6. Per germline, CDR1 MNHEY and CDR2 SVGAGI. In DNA, the CDR3 is TGTGCCAGCAGAGGACAGGAGGTAACCGGGGAGCTGTTTTTT. Translating gives CASRGQEVTGELFF.

This clone was observed once. This chain connects TRBV18 to TRBJ2-5; the D is unclear. The V and J ends lost 1 base and 5 bases respectively, with 11 bases between them. This CDR3 is 14 amino acids long. The germline V gene encodes CDR1 KGHSH and CDR2 LQKENI. For the CDR3, the DNA is TGTGCCAGCTCACCACTCGTTTCGGTGGAGACCCAGTACTTC. Translated, it gives CASSPLVSVETQYF.

The J gene is TRBJ1-1, the V gene TRBV18, with D possibly being TRBD1 (5 bases). The V end was cut by 6 bases, the J end by 4 bases, with 12 bases between. Germline V gives CDR1 KGHSH, CDR2 LQKENI. The CDR3 covers 13 residues. CDR3 sequence reads: CASSLSGTTEAFF. CDR3 DNA sequence: TGTGCCAGCTCTCTCAGCGGGACCACTGAAGCTTTCTTT.

This chain uses TRBV11-3 with TRBJ1-1; D perhaps matches TRBD1 (6 bases). The V end lost 1 base, the J end lost 3 bases, and 6 bases lay between the germline ends. This CDR3 is 13 amino acids long. The germline V gene has CDR1 SGHNT and CDR2 YENEEA. The CDR3 DNA reads as TGTGCCAGCAGCTTAGCAGGGGACACTGAAGCTTTCTTT. The encoded protein is CASSLAGDTEAFF.

The chain links TRBV5-1 to TRBJ2-1, with 13 bases aligning to TRBD2. The CDR3 consists of 15 residues. V trimming: 4 bases; J trimming: 5 bases; junction bases outside the gene matches: 3. The germline V gene has CDR1 SGHRS and CDR2 YFSETQ. CDR3 sequence: CASSQLAGGDNEQFF. Here the CDR3 DNA reads TGCGCCAGCAGCCAACTAGCGGGAGGGGACAATGAGCAGTTCTTC.

The V gene is TRBV9, the J gene TRBJ2-3; tentatively, D is TRBD2 (6 bases). Germline lookup yields CDR1 SGDLS and CDR2 YYNGEE. This CDR3 spans 15 amino acids. V shed 4 bases and J shed 4 bases, with 16 bases lying between them. CDR3: CASSPRDWAADTQYF. CDR3 nucleotide sequence: TGTGCCAGCAGCCCCCGGGACTGGGCGGCAGATACGCAGTATTTT.

The chain couples TRBV27 to TRBJ1-4, with D perhaps matching TRBD1 (6 bases). The CDR3 length is 15 residues. V lost 6 bases and J lost 0, with 11 bases in between. In germline, CDR1 is MNHEY, CDR2 SMNVEV (reference sequence). DNA of the CDR3: TGTGCCAGCAGCCAACAGGGTGCAACTAATGAAAAACTGTTTTTT. Encoded protein: CASSQQGATNEKLFF.

The rearrangement uses TRBV7-8 and TRBJ1-1; D might be TRBD1 (6 bases). The germline gives CDR1 SGHVS, CDR2 FQNEAQ. The CDR3 has 18 residues. Trimming pared 3 bases from V and 0 bases from J, leaving 20 bases between. The CDR3 DNA reads TGTGCCAGCAGCTTGAACAGGGACGGAAGAACTATGAACACTGAAGCTTTCTTT. Its translation is CASSLNRDGRTMNTEAFF.

The V and J genes are TRBV9 and TRBJ1-2; maybe TRBD1 (6 bases). Germline CDR1 and CDR2: SGDLS and YYNGEE. This CDR3 is built from 15 residues. Trimming shortened V by 0 bases and J by 4 bases, and 13 bases separated the two germline ends. The CDR3 coding sequence is TGTGCCAGCAGCGTAGAAGGTACAGGGCCCTATGGCTACACCTTC. It translates to CASSVEGTGPYGYTF.

V usage is TRBV7-9 and J usage is TRBJ2-7; 7 nucleotides match TRBD1. The CDR3 runs to 14 residues. V lost 5 bases, J lost 2 bases, and 6 bases stayed unmatched. CDR1 and CDR2 from the germline V gene are SEHNR and FQNEAQ (reference sequence). Here the CDR3 reads CASSPRTGTYEQYF. The CDR3 coding sequence is TGTGCCAGCAGCCCCCGGACAGGAACCTACGAGCAGTACTTC.

The chain uses TRBV2 and TRBJ1-2, with 8 nucleotides matching TRBD1. The germline V gene encodes CDR1 SNHLY and CDR2 FYNNEI. The CDR3 runs 14 residues. V lost 4 bases and J lost 5; bases outside the gene matches: 6. CDR3 sequence: CASSAGGDKYGYTF. The CDR3 DNA is TGTGCCAGCAGTGCAGGGGGCGACAAGTATGGCTACACCTTC.

The sample holds one count of this clone. The chain links TRBV5-4 to TRBJ2-3, with D perhaps matching TRBD1 or TRBD2 (6 bases each). The CDR3 runs 15 residues. Trimming removed 0 bases from V and 4 bases from J, with 12 bases in between. Germline CDR1 is SGHNT and CDR2 is YYREEE (reference sequence). The CDR3 is CASSLGGDKSDTQYF. CDR3 sequence (DNA): TGTGCCAGCAGCTTGGGGGGGGACAAATCAGATACGCAGTATTTT.

The chain joins TRBV6-5 to TRBJ2-7; 10 bases map to TRBD2. Losses at the gene ends were 6 bases for V and 2 bases for J; bases not matched to a gene: 4. There are 14 residues in the CDR3. Germline-derived CDR1 and CDR2 are MNHEY and SVGAGI. The CDR3 DNA sequence: TGTGCCAGCAGAAGACTAGCGGGCCCCTACGAGCAGTACTTC. As protein: CASRRLAGPYEQYF.

The V and J genes are TRBV7-9 and TRBJ2-1; D ambiguous. The germline V and J ends were trimmed by 5 bases and 3 bases, with 17 bases remaining between them. Germline CDR1 is SEHNR and CDR2 is FQNEAQ (reference sequence). The CDR3 is made up of 16 amino acids. CDR3 loop: CASSTHGAPSYNEQFF. For the CDR3, the DNA is TGTGCCAGCAGCACCCACGGAGCGCCAAGCTACAATGAGCAGTTCTTC.

This clone appeared once. The V and J genes are TRBV4-1 and TRBJ1-5; tentative D call: TRBD1 (5 bases). CDR3 size: 17 residues. Between the trimmed V and J ends, which lost 0 bases and 9 bases, there was a span of 21 bases. Germline-derived CDR1 and CDR2 are MGHRA and YSYEKL. In DNA form, the CDR3 reads TGCGCCAGCAGCCAAGATGGGTCCAGGGAGTTTGTTCCGCCCCAGCATTTT. Its protein product is CASSQDGSREFVPPQHF.

The chain employs TRBV7-9 and TRBJ2-5; TRBD2 aligns across 7 bases. Germline CDR1 SEHNR, CDR2 FQNEAQ (reference sequence). Losses at the gene ends were 5 bases for V and 4 bases for J; bases not matched to a gene: 10. This CDR3 is 15 amino acids long. CDR3 bases: TGTGCCAGCAGCCCCGAGGGAGGGAGGGGAGAGACCCAGTACTTC. Its protein product is CASSPEGGRGETQYF.

This clone was counted a single time. This chain connects TRBV19 to TRBJ2-3, with D hard to call. CDR1 is LNHDA, CDR2 SQIVND, per germline (reference sequence). The CDR3 consists of 14 residues. V dropped 6 bases and J dropped 2 bases, with 12 bases sitting between them. In DNA form, the CDR3 reads TGTGCCAGTAGAGATGTAGATAACACAGATACGCAGTATTTT. It specifies CASRDVDNTDTQYF. The full variable domain, rest sourced from reference TRBV19 and TRBJ2-3, is DGGITQSPKYLFRKEGQNVTLSCEQNLNHDAMYWYRQDPGQGLRLIYYSQIVNDFQKGDIAEGYSVSREKKESFPLTVTSAQKNPTAFYLCASRDVDNTDTQYFGPGTRLTVL.

The chain has TRBV11-1 and TRBJ2-2; no reliable D call. Trimming pared 5 bases from V and 4 bases from J, leaving 14 bases between. Germline CDR1 SGHAT, CDR2 FQDESV (reference sequence). CDR3 size: 15 residues. The CDR3 loop reads CASSPTDTFTGELFF. The CDR3 DNA reads TGTGCCAGCAGCCCCACCGACACCTTCACCGGGGAGCTGTTTTTT. The variable domain in full, with the rest retrieved from reference TRBV11-1 and TRBJ2-2, is EAEVAQSPRYKITEKSQAVAFWCDPISGHATLYWYRQILGQGPELLVQFQDESVVDDSQLPKDRFSAERLKGVDSTLKIQPAELGDSAMYLCASSPTDTFTGELFFGEGSRLTVL.

The V gene is TRBV7-2, the J gene TRBJ2-1; TRBD1 matches 8 bases. Germline trimming cut 5 bases from V and 2 bases from J; bases unmatched to any gene: 5. This CDR3 comprises 15 residues. In germline, CDR1 is SGHTA, CDR2 FQGNSA. The CDR3 coding sequence is TGTGCCAGCAGCCGGACAGGGTTCACCTACAATGAGCAGTTCTTC. Translated, it gives CASSRTGFTYNEQFF.